These 11 T cell receptor beta chains were all obtained from the same sample, sequenced in a study of T-cell memory formation after mild COVID-19. One entry per CDR3 protein, called by TCRdb with MiXCR from the 5' RACE reads. The table records about 360,000 distinct CDR3 sequences, over 13% of them present only once. Sequenced sample: PBMCs or a T cell subset sorted from them (not recorded which). The source is a young man who had mild COVID-19 (a few samples of this study predate the infection). Cell type and time point are not known.

The V gene is TRBV6-6, the J gene TRBJ1-5; D remains unclear. Trimming cost V 8 bases and J 0 bases, with 11 bases left between them. Germline CDR1 is MNHNY and CDR2 is SVGAGI (reference sequence). This CDR3 has 14 residues. The CDR3 DNA reads as TGTGCCAGCGTCCAGACGCTTAGCAATCAGCCCCAGCATTTT. Translation gives CASVQTLSNQPQHF.

This clonotype has only a few counts. The chain combines TRBV7-8 with TRBJ2-7; D gene unclear. Germline V gene data show CDR1 as SGHVS and CDR2 as FQNEAQ. The germline V and J ends were trimmed by 1 base and 4 bases, with 8 bases remaining between them. The CDR3 has 13 amino acids. For the CDR3, the DNA is TGTGCCAGCAGCTTAGAGATCGTTTACGAGCAGTACGTC. It translates to CASSLEIVYEQYV.

In this sample, this clonotype turned up a few times. The rearrangement links TRBV4-1 to TRBJ2-5, with D perhaps TRBD1 (5 bases). This CDR3 has 18 amino acids. V was pared by 1 base and J by 9 bases, with 27 bases between. In germline, CDR1 is MGHRA, CDR2 YSYEKL. This CDR3 reads CASSQGLRSQGVFRAQYF. Here the CDR3 DNA reads TGCGCCAGCAGCCAAGGACTGCGCTCCCAAGGGGTCTTCCGCGCCCAGTACTTC.

This clonotype was counted only a few times. This chain connects TRBV4-1 to TRBJ2-7; no firm D call. V was shortened by 0 bases and J by 6 bases, with 9 bases between the two germline ends. Germline CDR1 reads MGHRA; CDR2 reads YSYEKL. CDR3 length: 13 residues. The DNA for the CDR3 is TGCGCCAGCAGCCAAGATATAGTCCGCGAGCAGTACGTC. Encoded protein: CASSQDIVREQYV.

The chain carries TRBV12-3 or TRBV12-4 and TRBJ2-1; 8 positions agree with TRBD1. V shed 8 bases and J 10 bases; nucleotides not matched to a gene: 13. The CDR3 runs to 14 residues. The CDR3 reads CASSWGTGLGEQFF. CDR3 in DNA: TGTGCCAGCTCGTGGGGGACAGGCCTGGGGGAGCAGTTCTTC.

V is TRBV7-8 and J is TRBJ1-5; D call uncertain. Trimming removed 1 base from V and 11 bases from J, with 24 bases in between. The germline CDR1 and CDR2 sequences are SGHVS and FQNEAQ. This CDR3 has 17 amino acids. The CDR3, as DNA: TGTGCCAGCAGCTTAGATTCCATCAGTGCCCCGTATGGATCCCAGCATTTT. It specifies CASSLDSISAPYGSQHF.

This clonotype came up many times. This rearrangement joins TRBV12-3 or TRBV12-4 to TRBJ2-5; 8 nucleotides line up with TRBD2. V lost 3 bases, J lost 5 bases, and 2 bases stayed unmatched. This CDR3 spans 13 amino acids. The CDR3 DNA sequence: TGTGCCAGCAGTTTCCCGGGGGGGGAGACCCAGTACTTC. Protein sequence: CASSFPGGETQYF.

The chain joins TRBV6-5 to TRBJ2-3; TRBD2 matches at 10 bases. The germline V gene has CDR1 MNHEY and CDR2 SVGAGI. V was pared by 6 bases and J by 5 bases, with 8 bases of the junction left unmatched. The CDR3 consists of 15 residues. This CDR3 reads CASRMSGGAVDTQYF. The CDR3 nucleotides read TGTGCCAGCAGGATGAGCGGGGGGGCCGTAGATACGCAGTATTTT.

This sequence joins TRBV7-2 and TRBJ2-3; 8 bases agree with TRBD1. Germline values: CDR1 SGHTA, CDR2 FQGNSA. The V and J ends lost 5 bases and 7 bases, in that order; junction bases with no gene match: 5. The CDR3 has 13 amino acids. CDR3 nucleotide sequence: TGTGCCAGCAGCCGACAGGGGTCGTATACGCAGTATTTT. Its translation is CASSRQGSYTQYF.

This clonotype was counted a few times. V is TRBV20-1 and J is TRBJ2-1; 9 positions agree with TRBD2. V lost 2 bases to trimming and J lost 3 bases; unmatched junction nucleotides: 5. Germline V CDR1 and CDR2: DFQATT, SNEGSKA (reference sequence). This CDR3 comprises 15 residues. CDR3 loop: CSARKAGGHYNEQFF. The DNA for the CDR3 is TGCAGTGCTAGAAAAGCGGGGGGCCACTACAATGAGCAGTTCTTC.

This clonotype has a handful of counts. V is TRBV30 and J is TRBJ2-6; no reliable D call. From germline, CDR1 is GTSNPN and CDR2 SVGIG (reference sequence). V gave up 2 bases and J gave up 2 bases, with 10 bases separating them. The length of the CDR3 is 15 residues. CDR3 in amino acids: CAWSPLWTGANVLTF. CDR3 coding DNA: TGTGCCTGGAGTCCTCTCTGGACTGGGGCCAACGTCCTGACTTTC. The whole variable domain, filled in from reference TRBV30 and TRBJ2-6, reads SQTIHQWPATLVQPVGSPLSLECTVEGTSNPNLYWYRQAAGRGLQLLFYSVGIGQISSEVPQNLSASRPQDRQFILSSKKLLLSDSGFYLCAWSPLWTGANVLTFGAGSRLTVL.